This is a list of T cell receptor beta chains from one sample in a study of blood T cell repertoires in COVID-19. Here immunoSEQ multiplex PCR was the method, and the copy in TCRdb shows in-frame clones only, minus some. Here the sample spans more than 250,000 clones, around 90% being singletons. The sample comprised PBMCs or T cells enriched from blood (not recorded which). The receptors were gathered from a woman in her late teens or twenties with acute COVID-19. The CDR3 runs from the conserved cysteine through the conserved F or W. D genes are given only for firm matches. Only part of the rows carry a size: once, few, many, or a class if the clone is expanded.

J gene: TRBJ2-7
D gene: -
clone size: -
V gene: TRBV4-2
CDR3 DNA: TGTGCCAGCAGCCCACTTCTGCGGGAAATTTCCTACGAGCAGTACTTC
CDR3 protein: CASSPLLREISYEQYF

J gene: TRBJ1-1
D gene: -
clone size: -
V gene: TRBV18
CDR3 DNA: TGTGCCAGCTCCCCTTTGGGGCAGGACACTGAAGCTTTCTTT
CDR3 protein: CASSPLGQDTEAFF

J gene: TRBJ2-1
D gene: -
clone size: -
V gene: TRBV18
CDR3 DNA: TGTGCCAGCTCATCTCAACTCGACAATGAGCAGTTCTTC
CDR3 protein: CASSSQLDNEQFF

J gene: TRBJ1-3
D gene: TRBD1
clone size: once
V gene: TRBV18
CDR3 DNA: TGTGCCAGCTCCCGAGGCACGGACAGGACTCGCTCTGGAAACACCATATATTTT
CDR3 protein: CASSRGTDRTRSGNTIYF

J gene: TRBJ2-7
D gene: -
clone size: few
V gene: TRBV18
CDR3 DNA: TGTGCCAGCTCACCACTGGGACAATTGGACGAGCAGTACTTC
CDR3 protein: CASSPLGQLDEQYF

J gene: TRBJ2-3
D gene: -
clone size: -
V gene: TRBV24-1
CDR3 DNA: TGTGCCACCAGTGACCCTGGACAGTTCGCCTCAGATACGCAGTATTTT
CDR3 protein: CATSDPGQFASDTQYF

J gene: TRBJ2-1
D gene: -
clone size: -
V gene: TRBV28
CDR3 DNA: TGTGCCAGCAGTTTATCACGGGAGCAGTTCTTC
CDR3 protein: CASSLSREQFF

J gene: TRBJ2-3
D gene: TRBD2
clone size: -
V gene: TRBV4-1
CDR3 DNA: TGCGCCAGCAGCCAAGACCCCCCGGGAGGGGGAGGCACAGATACGCAGTATTTT
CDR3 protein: CASSQDPPGGGGTDTQYF

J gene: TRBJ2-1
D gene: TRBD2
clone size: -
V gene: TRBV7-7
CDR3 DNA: TGTGCCAGCAGCTCCAAGACTAGCCATGAGCAGTTCTTC
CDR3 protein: CASSSKTSHEQFF

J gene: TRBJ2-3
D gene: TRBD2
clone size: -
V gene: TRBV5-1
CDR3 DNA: TGCGCCAGCAGTGGTGTAGCGGGTCCCCCTCGGAGCACAGATACGCAGTATTTT
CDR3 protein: CASSGVAGPPRSTDTQYF

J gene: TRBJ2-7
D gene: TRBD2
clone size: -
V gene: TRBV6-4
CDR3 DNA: TGTGCCAGCAGGAAAAGTTTAGCGGGAGGGCGGTACGAGCAGTACTTC
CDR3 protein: CASRKSLAGGRYEQYF

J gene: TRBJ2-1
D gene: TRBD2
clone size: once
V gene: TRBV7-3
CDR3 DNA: TGTGCCAGCAGCCCGCTAGCGGGAATGTACAATGAGCAGTTCTTC
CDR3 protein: CASSPLAGMYNEQFF

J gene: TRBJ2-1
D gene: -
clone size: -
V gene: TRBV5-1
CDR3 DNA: TGCGCCAGCAGCTTGGGGCCAAGCGTCTCCTACAATGAGCAGTTCTTC
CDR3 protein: CASSLGPSVSYNEQFF

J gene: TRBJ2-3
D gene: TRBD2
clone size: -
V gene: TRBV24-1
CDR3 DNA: TGTGCCACCAGTGATTTAGCAGTAGCGGGCCGCGGTACGCAGTATTTT
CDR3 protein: CATSDLAVAGRGTQYF

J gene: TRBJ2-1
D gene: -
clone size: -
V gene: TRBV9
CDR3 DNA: TGTGCCAGCAGCGTAGGGCAGGGTCGTACCTACAATGAGCAGTTCTTC
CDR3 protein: CASSVGQGRTYNEQFF

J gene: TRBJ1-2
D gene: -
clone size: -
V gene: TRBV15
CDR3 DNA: TGTGCCACCAGCAGAGAGAGGGTCGACCGGGACTTCTATGGCTACACCTTC
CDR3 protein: CATSRERVDRDFYGYTF

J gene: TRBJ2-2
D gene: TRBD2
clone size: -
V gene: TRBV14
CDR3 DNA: TGTGCCAGCAGCCCCCGACGGACTAGCGGGATTTACACCGGGGAGCTGTTTTTT
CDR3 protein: CASSPRRTSGIYTGELFF

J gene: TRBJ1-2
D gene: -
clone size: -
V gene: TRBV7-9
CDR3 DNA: TGTGCCAGCAGCCAGACTGATAACTATGGCTACACCTTC
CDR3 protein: CASSQTDNYGYTF

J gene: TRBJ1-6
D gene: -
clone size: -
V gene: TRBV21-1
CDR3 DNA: TGTGCCAGCAGCAAAACCCTAGACAGGGATAATTCACCCCTCCACTTT
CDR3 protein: CASSKTLDRDNSPLHF

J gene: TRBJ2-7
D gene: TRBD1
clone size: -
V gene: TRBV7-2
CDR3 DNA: TGTGCCAGCAGCCGGGCAGGGGGCTTAAGCGAGCAGTACTTC
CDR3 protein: CASSRAGGLSEQYF

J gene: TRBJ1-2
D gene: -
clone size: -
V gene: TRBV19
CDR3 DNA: TGTGCCAGTAGTTTCCGACAGGAGATAAACTATGGCTACACCTTC
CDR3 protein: CASSFRQEINYGYTF

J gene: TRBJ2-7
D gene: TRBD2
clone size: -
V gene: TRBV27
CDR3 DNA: TGTGCCAGCAGTTTCTCCAGCGGGAGTATCTACGAGCAGTACTTC
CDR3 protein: CASSFSSGSIYEQYF

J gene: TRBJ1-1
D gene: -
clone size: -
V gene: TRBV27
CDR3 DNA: TGTGCCAGCAGTAAGCAGGGTTTTAACACTGAAGCTTTCTTT
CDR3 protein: CASSKQGFNTEAFF

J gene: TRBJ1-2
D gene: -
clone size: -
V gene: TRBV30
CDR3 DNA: TGTGCCTGGAGTGTCGGAACAGGGTCTGGCTACACCTTC
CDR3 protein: CAWSVGTGSGYTF

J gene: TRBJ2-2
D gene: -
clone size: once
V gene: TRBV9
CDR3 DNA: TGTGCCAGCAGCGTATACGGCACCGGGGAGCTGTTTTTT
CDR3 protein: CASSVYGTGELFF

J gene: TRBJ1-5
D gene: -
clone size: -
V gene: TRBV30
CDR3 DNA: TGTGCCTGGAACCGAGGGAACAATCAGCCCCAGCATTTT
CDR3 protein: CAWNRGNNQPQHF

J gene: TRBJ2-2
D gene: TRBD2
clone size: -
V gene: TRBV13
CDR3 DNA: TGTGCCAGCAGTAGCGGGAGGGTCACCGGGGAGCTGTTTTTT
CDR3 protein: CASSSGRVTGELFF

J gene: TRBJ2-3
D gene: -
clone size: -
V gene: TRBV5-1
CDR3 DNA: TGCGCCAGCAGCTTGGGAGGGGTAGCGGCAGATACGCAGTATTTT
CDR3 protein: CASSLGGVAADTQYF

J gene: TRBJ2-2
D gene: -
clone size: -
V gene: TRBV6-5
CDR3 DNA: TGTGCCAGCAGCCTATACACCGGGGAGCTGTTTTTT
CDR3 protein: CASSLYTGELFF

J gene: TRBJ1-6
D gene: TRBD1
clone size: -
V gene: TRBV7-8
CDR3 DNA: TGTGCCAGCAGCCCCCCCCTCCGACAGGGTAATAATTCACCCCTCCACTTT
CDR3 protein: CASSPPLRQGNNSPLHF

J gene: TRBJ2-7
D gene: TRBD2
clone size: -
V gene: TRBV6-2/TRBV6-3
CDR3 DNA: TGTGCCAGCAGTTACAGACTAGCCGGGCGGCGTTCCTACGAGCAGTACTTC
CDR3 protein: CASSYRLAGRRSYEQYF

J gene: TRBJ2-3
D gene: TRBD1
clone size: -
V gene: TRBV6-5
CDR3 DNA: TGTGCCAGCAGCTACAAAGCAGGGGGTTCGGCAGATACGCAGTATTTT
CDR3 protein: CASSYKAGGSADTQYF

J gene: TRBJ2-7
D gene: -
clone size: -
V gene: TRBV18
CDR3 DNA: TGTGCCAGCTCACTGATGGGCGGGGACGAGCAGTACTTC
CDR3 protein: CASSLMGGDEQYF

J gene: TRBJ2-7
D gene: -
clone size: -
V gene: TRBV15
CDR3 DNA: TGTGCCACCAGCAGAGGGGGCGGGACCTGGTCCTACGAGCAGTACTTC
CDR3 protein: CATSRGGGTWSYEQYF

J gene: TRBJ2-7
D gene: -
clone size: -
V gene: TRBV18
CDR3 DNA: TGTGCCAGCTCACCGGAAGGGGCCCACGAGCAGTACTTC
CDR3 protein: CASSPEGAHEQYF

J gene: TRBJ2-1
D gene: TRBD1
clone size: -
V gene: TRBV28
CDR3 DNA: TGTGCCAGCAGTTTAAGGCAGGGGGCCTATGAGCAGTTCTTC
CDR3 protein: CASSLRQGAYEQFF

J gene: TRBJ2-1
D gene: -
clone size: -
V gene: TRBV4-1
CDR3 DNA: TGCGCCAGCAGCCAAGGGGGCTATGAGCAGTTCTTC
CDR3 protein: CASSQGGYEQFF

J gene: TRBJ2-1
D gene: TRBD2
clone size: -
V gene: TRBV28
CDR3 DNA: TGTGCCAGCAACCCTAGCGGCCTCTCCTACAATGAGCAGTTCTTC
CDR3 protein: CASNPSGLSYNEQFF

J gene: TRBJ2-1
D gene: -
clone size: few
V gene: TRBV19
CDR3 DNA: TGTGCCAGTAGTATTGAATCTAGACTCCATAATGAGCAGTTCTTC
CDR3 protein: CASSIESRLHNEQFF

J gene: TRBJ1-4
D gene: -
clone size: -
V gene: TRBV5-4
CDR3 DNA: TGTGCCAGCAGCTGGACTGGTGCAACTAATGAAAAACTGTTTTTT
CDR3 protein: CASSWTGATNEKLFF

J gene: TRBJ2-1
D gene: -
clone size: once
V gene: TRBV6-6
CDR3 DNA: TGTGCCAGCAGTTACGGTGGGGTCGGGGTCTTC
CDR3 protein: CASSYGGVGVF

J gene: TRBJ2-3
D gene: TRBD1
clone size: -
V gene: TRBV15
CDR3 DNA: TGTGCCACCAGCAGAGGGACAGGGAGCACAGATACGCAGTATTTT
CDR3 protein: CATSRGTGSTDTQYF